The 20 T cell receptor beta chains reported below all come from one sample, sequenced in a study of blood T cell repertoires in COVID-19. This table comes from immunoSEQ multiplex PCR, and its TCRdb copy is limited to in-frame clones, with some not included. In the table there are some 250,000 clones, around four fifths of which are singletons. Sample: peripheral blood. The receptor set was obtained from a man aged 35 to 55 with active or convalescent COVID-19.

V is TRBV7-6 and J is TRBJ1-2; a weak D match, TRBD1 (6 bases). V was trimmed by 3 bases and J by 8 bases, leaving 16 bases between them. The CDR3 is 14 amino acids. The germline gives CDR1 SGHVS, CDR2 FNYEAQ. The CDR3 region is CASSLSGGVFGYTF. The CDR3 coding sequence is TGTGCCAGCAGCTTGTCGGGGGGCGTGTTCGGCTACACCTTC. The whole variable domain, remainder taken from reference TRBV7-6 and TRBJ1-2, is GAGVSQSPRYKVTKRGQDVALRCDPISGHVSLYWYRQALGQGPEFLTYFNYEAQQDKSGLPNDRFSAERPEGSISTLTIQRTEQRDSAMYRCASSLSGGVFGYTFGSGTRLTVV.

This chain connects TRBV7-9 to TRBJ1-5; TRBD1 is a possible D gene (5 bases). Per germline, CDR1 SEHNR and CDR2 FQNEAQ (reference sequence). The CDR3 extends over 13 amino acids. Trimming pared 4 bases from V and 6 bases from J, leaving 10 bases between. The CDR3 loop is CASSSLGGQPQHF. DNA for the CDR3: TGTGCCAGCAGCTCACTGGGGGGTCAGCCCCAGCATTTT.

This chain links TRBV5-4 with TRBJ2-5; TRBD1 aligns across 7 bases. The CDR3 is 15 amino acids. The V gene end was trimmed by 3 bases and the J gene end by 5 bases; junction bases not matched to a gene: 10. CDR1 and CDR2 from the germline V gene are SGHNT and YYREEE (reference sequence). In DNA, the CDR3 is TGTGCCAGCAGCTCAACCACAGGGGTCAGGGAGACCCAGTACTTC. Translated, it gives CASSSTTGVRETQYF.

The V gene is TRBV7-8, the J gene TRBJ1-5; perhaps TRBD1 as D (6 bases). This CDR3 has 16 residues. Germline assignment: CDR1 SGHVS and CDR2 FQNEAQ. Trimming removed 1 base from V and 0 bases from J, with 10 bases in between. As DNA, the CDR3 is TGTGCCAGCAGCTTAGAGCAGGGGACTAGCAATCAGCCCCAGCATTTT. Translating gives CASSLEQGTSNQPQHF.

V gene TRBV10-3 combines with J gene TRBJ2-7; D is perhaps TRBD1 (6 bases). V lost 3 bases and J 0 bases, leaving 9 bases between the germline ends. Germline V gene sequence: CDR1 ENHRY, CDR2 SYGVKD. The CDR3 extends over 14 amino acids. The CDR3 here is CAISDRTVSYEQYF. The DNA of the CDR3 is TGTGCCATCAGTGACAGGACAGTCTCCTACGAGCAGTACTTC.

This clone was counted once. The chain recombines TRBV30 with TRBJ1-6, with D possibly TRBD1 on 5 matching bases. The V gene lost 1 base and the J gene lost 7 bases, with 11 bases spanning the gap. This CDR3 is 14 amino acids long. The germline V gene encodes CDR1 GTSNPN and CDR2 SVGIG (reference sequence). CDR3 protein: CAWSAGFGNSPLHF. In nucleotides, the CDR3 is TGTGCCTGGAGTGCAGGGTTCGGGAATTCACCCCTCCACTTT.

J is TRBJ2-1 and V is TRBV6-2 or TRBV6-3, with D unclear. CDR1 and CDR2 (germline): MNHEY, SVGEGT. V dropped 2 bases and J dropped 7 bases, with 21 bases sitting between them. This CDR3 is built from 17 residues. CDR3 sequence: CASSYRSSGTFPNEQFF. The CDR3 region has the DNA TGTGCCAGCAGTTACAGATCGTCAGGTACCTTTCCTAATGAGCAGTTCTTC.

V is TRBV20-1 and J is TRBJ2-7; 11 bases are shared with TRBD1. The CDR3 is 16 amino acids. V dropped 3 bases and J dropped 2; count of bases not matched to a gene: 9. CDR1 and CDR2 from the germline V gene are DFQATT and SNEGSKA (reference sequence). The CDR3 region has the DNA TGCAGTGCTAGTAAAACCGGGACAGGGGGACCCTACGAGCAGTACTTC. It encodes CSASKTGTGGPYEQYF.

The J gene is TRBJ2-7, the V gene TRBV5-1, with 7 bases identical to TRBD1. Trimming cost V 0 bases and J 0 bases; bases outside gene matches: 3. Germline loops: CDR1 SGHRS, CDR2 YFSETQ. CDR3 length: 15 amino acids. CDR3 DNA sequence: TGCGCCAGCAGCTTGGGGACAGGATTCTCCTACGAGCAGTACTTC. It codes for CASSLGTGFSYEQYF.

The chain uses TRBV4-1 and TRBJ1-5, with 10 bases aligning to TRBD1. V dropped 0 bases and J dropped 2; count of bases not matched to a gene: 7. The CDR3 is made up of 18 amino acids. The germline V gene encodes CDR1 MGHRA and CDR2 YSYEKL. CDR3 in DNA: TGCGCCAGCAGCCAAGAACCCGGGACAGGGGTAGGCAATCAGCCCCAGCATTTT. Encoded protein: CASSQEPGTGVGNQPQHF.

This clone was counted a few times. J is TRBJ1-1 and V is TRBV5-1; 9 nucleotides align to TRBD1. The CDR3 loop spans 16 amino acids. V shed 4 bases, J shed 1 base, and the junction held 8 bases outside the gene matches. The germline V gene has CDR1 SGHRS and CDR2 YFSETQ. CDR3 in DNA: TGCGCCAGCAGCGCAAGCGGACAGGGGTGGAACACTGAAGCTTTCTTT. Amino acids: CASSASGQGWNTEAFF.

In its sample, this clone was seen once. The chain is built from TRBV5-8 and TRBJ1-2, with TRBD1 matching 7 bases. V shed 4 bases, J shed 7 bases, and the junction held 13 bases outside the gene matches. The CDR3 contains 15 residues. Germline V gene lookup returns CDR1 SGHTS and CDR2 YDEGEE. In nucleotides, the CDR3 is TGTGCCAGCAGCCCACAGCCCGACAGGGTGGGTGGCTACACCTTC. Translated, it gives CASSPQPDRVGGYTF.

The genes are TRBV3-1 (or the pseudogene TRBV3-2) and TRBJ2-1; no firm D call. This CDR3 has 11 residues. Trimming removed 1 base at V and 9 bases at J, with 4 bases between. CDR1 is LGHDT, CDR2 YNNKEL, per germline (reference sequence). The CDR3 nucleotides read TGTGCCAGCAGCCAAGCTAGTGAGCAGTTCTTC. The encoded protein is CASSQASEQFF.

This rearrangement joins TRBV5-6 to TRBJ1-3; no definite D call. This CDR3 region has 14 residues. In germline, CDR1 is SGHDT, CDR2 YYEEEE. Trimming took 0 bases from V and 7 from J, leaving 11 bases between them. This CDR3 reads CASSLGTFRNTIYF. The DNA for the CDR3 is TGTGCCAGCAGCTTGGGGACTTTTAGGAACACCATATATTTT.

The CDR3 nucleotides read TGCGCCAGCAGCTCAAGGACAGTGGGGGCTATAGGCTACACCTTC. It yields the protein CASSSRTVGAIGYTF. The chain carries TRBV5-1 and TRBJ1-2; maybe TRBD1 (6 bases). This CDR3 has 15 amino acids. From germline, CDR1 is SGHRS and CDR2 YFSETQ. The V gene lost 3 bases and the J gene lost 8 bases, with 20 bases spanning the gap.

The rearrangement links TRBV7-9 to TRBJ1-5; D remains ambiguous. Germline CDR1 and CDR2: SEHNR and FQNEAQ (reference sequence). The CDR3 sequence is 14 residues long. V lost 6 bases to trimming and J lost 6 bases, with 15 bases between them. This CDR3 reads CASSFDGFSQPQHF. Here the CDR3 DNA reads TGTGCCAGCAGTTTCGACGGGTTTAGTCAGCCCCAGCATTTT.

This clone was counted only a few times. The chain employs TRBV6-5 and TRBJ2-7; 9 bases agree with TRBD1. The CDR3 has 15 residues. CDR1 is MNHEY and CDR2 is SVGAGI in the germline V gene. Trimming took 5 bases from V and 4 from J; bases not matched to a gene: 9. The CDR3 DNA sequence: TGTGCCAGCAGTCGTCGGGACAGGGACTCTTACGAGCAGTACTTC. This sequence encodes CASSRRDRDSYEQYF.

This clone was counted once. This rearrangement joins TRBV7-3 to TRBJ2-1, with TRBD2 matching over 8 bases. V lost 4 bases and J lost 10; bases outside the gene matches: 3. Germline CDR1 is SGHTA and CDR2 is FQGTGA. The CDR3 consists of 12 residues. This CDR3 is CASSSVAGEQFF. CDR3 DNA sequence: TGTGCCAGCAGCTCCGTAGCGGGGGAGCAGTTCTTC.

This clone has a handful of counts. The chain uses TRBV5-3 and TRBJ2-3; 10 bases fit TRBD2. TRBV5-3 is an ORF; its function is uncertain. The CDR3 extends over 16 amino acids. V shed 4 bases, J shed 4 bases, and the junction held 9 bases outside the gene matches. As DNA, the CDR3 is TGTGCCAGAAGCCCCCTGACTAGCGGGCCCCCAGATACGCAGTATTTT. Its translation is CARSPLTSGPPDTQYF.

This chain connects TRBV4-1 to TRBJ2-3; 7 bases line up with TRBD1. The CDR3 loop spans 14 amino acids. CDR1 and CDR2 from the germline V gene are MGHRA and YSYEKL. Trimming took 1 base from V and 5 from J; bases not matched to a gene: 3. CDR3 in DNA: TGCGCCAGCAGCCAAGCGGACAGGAAAGATACGCAGTATTTT. This translates into CASSQADRKDTQYF.